The T cell receptor (beta chain) under discussion was sequenced for a study of cytomegalovirus exposure and HLA in healthy donors. Amplification used 60 Vbeta primers and 13 Jbeta primers. TCRdb keeps only in-frame clones here, not all; method: immunoSEQ multiplex PCR. Of some 180,000 clones listed, about 81% are singletons. Germline loops: CDR1 MNHNS, CDR2 SASEGT. V dropped 5 bases and J dropped 7 bases, with 15 bases sitting between them. The length of the CDR3 is 13 residues. This clonotype originated in a man aged 40-49 years in good health and CMV-seronegative. Sample: PBMCs. The chain recombines TRBV6-1 with TRBJ2-7; possibly TRBD1 for D (6 bases). The CDR3 DNA reads as TGTGCCAGCAGTATCACAGGGAGCCTGGAGCAGTACTTC. As protein: CASSITGSLEQYF.